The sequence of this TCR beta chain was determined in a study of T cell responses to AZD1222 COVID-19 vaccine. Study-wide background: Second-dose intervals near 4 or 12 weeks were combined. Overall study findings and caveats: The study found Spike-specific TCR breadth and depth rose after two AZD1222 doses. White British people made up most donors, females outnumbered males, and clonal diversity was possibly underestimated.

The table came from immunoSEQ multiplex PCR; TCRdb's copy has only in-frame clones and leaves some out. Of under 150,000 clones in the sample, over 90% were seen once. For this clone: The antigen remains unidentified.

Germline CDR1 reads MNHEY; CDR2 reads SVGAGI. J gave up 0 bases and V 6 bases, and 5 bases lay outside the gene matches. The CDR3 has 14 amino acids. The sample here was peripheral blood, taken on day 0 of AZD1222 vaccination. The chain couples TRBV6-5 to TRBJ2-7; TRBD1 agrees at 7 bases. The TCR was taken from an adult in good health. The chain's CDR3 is CASSRTGGSYEQYF. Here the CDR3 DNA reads TGTGCCAGCAGCCGGACAGGAGGCTCCTACGAGCAGTACTTC.